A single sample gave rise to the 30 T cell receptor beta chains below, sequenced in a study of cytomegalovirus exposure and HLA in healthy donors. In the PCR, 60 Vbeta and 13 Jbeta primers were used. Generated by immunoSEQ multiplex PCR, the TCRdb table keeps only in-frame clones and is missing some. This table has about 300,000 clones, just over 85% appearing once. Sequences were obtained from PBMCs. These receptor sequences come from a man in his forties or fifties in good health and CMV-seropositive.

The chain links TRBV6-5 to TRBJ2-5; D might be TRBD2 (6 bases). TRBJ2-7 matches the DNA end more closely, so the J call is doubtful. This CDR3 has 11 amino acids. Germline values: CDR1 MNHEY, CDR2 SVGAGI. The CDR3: CASSAGSEQYF. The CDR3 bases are TGTGCCAGCAGCGCCGGGAGCGAGCAGTACTTC.

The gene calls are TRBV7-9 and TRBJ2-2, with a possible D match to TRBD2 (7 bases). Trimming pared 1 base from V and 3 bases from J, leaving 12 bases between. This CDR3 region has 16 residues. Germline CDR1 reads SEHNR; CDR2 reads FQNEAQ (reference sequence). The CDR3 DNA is TGTGCCAGCAGCTTAGTGGGCGGGGGCTACACCGGGGAGCTGTTTTTT. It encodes CASSLVGGGYTGELFF.

For the CDR3, the DNA is TGTGCCAGCAGTTTGTCAGGGTACAATGAGCAGTTCTTC. Protein sequence: CASSLSGYNEQFF. The chain combines TRBV28 with TRBJ2-1; D might be TRBD1 (5 bases). V dropped 3 bases and J dropped 4 bases, with 7 bases sitting between them. From germline, CDR1 is MDHEN and CDR2 SYDVKM. This CDR3 has 13 residues.

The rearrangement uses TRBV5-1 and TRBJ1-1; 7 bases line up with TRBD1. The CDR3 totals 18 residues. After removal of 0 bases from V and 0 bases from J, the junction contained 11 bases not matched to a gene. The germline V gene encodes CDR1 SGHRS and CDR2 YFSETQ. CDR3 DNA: TGCGCCAGCAGCTTGGAGGCAGGGGGAAGACCTCTGAACACTGAAGCTTTCTTT. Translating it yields CASSLEAGGRPLNTEAFF.

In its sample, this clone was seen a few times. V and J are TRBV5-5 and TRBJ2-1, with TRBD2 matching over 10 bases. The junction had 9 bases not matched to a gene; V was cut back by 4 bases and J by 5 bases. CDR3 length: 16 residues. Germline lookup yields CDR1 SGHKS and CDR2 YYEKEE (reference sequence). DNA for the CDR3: TGTGCCAGCAGCACGCTAGCGGGAGTCGGCAACAATGAGCAGTTCTTC. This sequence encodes CASSTLAGVGNNEQFF. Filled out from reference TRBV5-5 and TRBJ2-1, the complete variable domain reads DAGVTQSPTHLIKTRGQQVTLRCSPISGHKSVSWYQQVLGQGPQFIFQYYEKEERGRGNFPDRFSARQFPNYSSELNVNALLLGDSALYLCASSTLAGVGNNEQFFGPGTRLTVL.

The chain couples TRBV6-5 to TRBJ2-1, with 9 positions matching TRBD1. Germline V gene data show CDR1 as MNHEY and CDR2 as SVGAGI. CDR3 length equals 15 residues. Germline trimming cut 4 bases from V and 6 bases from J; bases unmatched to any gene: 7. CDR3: CASSFLGTGTNEQFF. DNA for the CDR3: TGTGCCAGCAGTTTCCTCGGGACAGGGACCAATGAGCAGTTCTTC.

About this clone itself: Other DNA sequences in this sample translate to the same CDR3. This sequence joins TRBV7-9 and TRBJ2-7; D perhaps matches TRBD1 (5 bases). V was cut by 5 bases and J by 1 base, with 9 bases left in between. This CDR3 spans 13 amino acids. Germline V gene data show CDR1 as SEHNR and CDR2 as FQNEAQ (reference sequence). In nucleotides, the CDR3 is TGTGCCAGCAGCCCCCCAGGGTCCTACGAGCAGTACTTC. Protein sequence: CASSPPGSYEQYF.

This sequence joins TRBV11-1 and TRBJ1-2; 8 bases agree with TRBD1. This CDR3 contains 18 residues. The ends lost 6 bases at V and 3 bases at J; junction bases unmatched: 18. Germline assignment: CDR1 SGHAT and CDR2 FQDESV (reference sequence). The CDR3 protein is CASSQPGQESLRHYGYTF. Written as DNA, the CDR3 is TGTGCCAGCAGTCAACCGGGACAGGAATCGTTGCGTCACTATGGCTACACCTTC.

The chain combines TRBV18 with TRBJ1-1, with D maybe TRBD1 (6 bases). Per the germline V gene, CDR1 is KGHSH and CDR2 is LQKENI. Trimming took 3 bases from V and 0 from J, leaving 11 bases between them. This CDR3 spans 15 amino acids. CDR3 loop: CASSPQDSVNTEAFF. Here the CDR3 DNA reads TGTGCCAGCTCACCGCAGGACAGCGTGAACACTGAAGCTTTCTTT.

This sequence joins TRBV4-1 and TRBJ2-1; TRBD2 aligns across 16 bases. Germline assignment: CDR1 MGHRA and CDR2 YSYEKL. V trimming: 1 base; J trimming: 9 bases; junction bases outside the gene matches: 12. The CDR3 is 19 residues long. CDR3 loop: CASSQVPVGTSGRASEQFF. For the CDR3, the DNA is TGCGCCAGCAGCCAAGTTCCCGTTGGGACTAGCGGGAGGGCTAGTGAGCAGTTCTTC.

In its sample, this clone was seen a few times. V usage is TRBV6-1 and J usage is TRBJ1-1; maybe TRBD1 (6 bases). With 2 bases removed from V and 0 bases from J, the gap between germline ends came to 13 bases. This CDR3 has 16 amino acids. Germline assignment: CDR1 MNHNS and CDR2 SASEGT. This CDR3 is CASSENQGPLNTEAFF. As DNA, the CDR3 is TGTGCCAGCAGTGAAAACCAGGGGCCCTTGAACACTGAAGCTTTCTTT.

CDR3 sequence reads: CASSLVYSGANTGELFF. In DNA, the CDR3 is TGTGCCAGCAGCTTAGTCTATAGCGGTGCGAACACCGGGGAGCTGTTTTTT. This chain links TRBV13 with TRBJ2-2; D is possibly TRBD2 (6 bases). Germline values: CDR1 PRHDT, CDR2 FYEKMQ (reference sequence). V dropped 1 base and J dropped 0 bases, with 12 bases sitting between them. This CDR3 contains 17 residues.

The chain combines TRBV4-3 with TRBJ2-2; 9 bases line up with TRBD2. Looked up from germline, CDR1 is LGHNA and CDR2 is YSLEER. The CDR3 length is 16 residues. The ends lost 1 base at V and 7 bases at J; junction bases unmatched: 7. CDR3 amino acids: CASSQGSGRSYGELFF. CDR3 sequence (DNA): TGCGCCAGCAGCCAAGGGAGCGGGAGGTCCTACGGGGAGCTGTTTTTT.

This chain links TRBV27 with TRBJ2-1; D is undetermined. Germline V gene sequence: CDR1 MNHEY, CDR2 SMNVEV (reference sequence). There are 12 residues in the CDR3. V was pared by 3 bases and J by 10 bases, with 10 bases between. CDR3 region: CASSFSMREQFF. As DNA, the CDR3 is TGTGCCAGCAGTTTCTCGATGCGGGAGCAGTTCTTC.

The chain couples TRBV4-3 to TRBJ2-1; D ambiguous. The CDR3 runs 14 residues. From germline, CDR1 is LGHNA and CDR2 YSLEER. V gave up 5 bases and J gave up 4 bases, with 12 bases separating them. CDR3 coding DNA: TGCGCCAGCAGCTTCCATCTAGGTTACAATGAGCAGTTCTTC. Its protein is CASSFHLGYNEQFF.

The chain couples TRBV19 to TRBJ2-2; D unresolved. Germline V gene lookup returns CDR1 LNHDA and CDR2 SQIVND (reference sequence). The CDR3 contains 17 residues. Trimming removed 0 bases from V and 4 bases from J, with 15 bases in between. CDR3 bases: TGTGCCAGTAGTATAGAATGGGCACACCGTGGCACCGGGGAGCTGTTTTTT. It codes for CASSIEWAHRGTGELFF.

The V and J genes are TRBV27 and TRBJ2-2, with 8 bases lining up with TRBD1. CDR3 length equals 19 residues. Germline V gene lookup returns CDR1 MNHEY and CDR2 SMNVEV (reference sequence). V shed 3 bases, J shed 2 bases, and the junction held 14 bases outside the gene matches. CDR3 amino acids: CASSFLGRGPTFNTGELFF. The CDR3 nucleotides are TGTGCCAGCAGTTTTTTGGGCAGGGGGCCCACCTTCAACACCGGGGAGCTGTTTTTT.

DNA of the CDR3: TGTGCCAGCAGACCCCCTCTAGCGGAGAACTCCTACGAGCAGTACTTC. As protein: CASRPPLAENSYEQYF. The chain has TRBV4-2 and TRBJ2-7, with TRBD2 matching 7 bases. This CDR3 is 16 amino acids long. J was trimmed by 0 bases and V by 6 bases; bases with no gene match: 11. CDR1 and CDR2 (germline): LGHNA, YNFKEQ.

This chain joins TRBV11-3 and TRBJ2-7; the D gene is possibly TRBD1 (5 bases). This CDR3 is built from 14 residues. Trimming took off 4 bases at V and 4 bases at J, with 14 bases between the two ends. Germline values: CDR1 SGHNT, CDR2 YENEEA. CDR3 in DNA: TGTGCCAGCAGCTCGGACAACGCGCCGTACGAGCAGTACTTC. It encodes CASSSDNAPYEQYF.

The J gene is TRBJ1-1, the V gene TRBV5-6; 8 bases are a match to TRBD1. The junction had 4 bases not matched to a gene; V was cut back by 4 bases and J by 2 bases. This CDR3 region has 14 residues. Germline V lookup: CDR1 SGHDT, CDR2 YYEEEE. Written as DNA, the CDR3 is TGTGCCAGCAGCCCCAGGGGGCGCAACACTGAAGCTTTCTTT. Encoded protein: CASSPRGRNTEAFF.

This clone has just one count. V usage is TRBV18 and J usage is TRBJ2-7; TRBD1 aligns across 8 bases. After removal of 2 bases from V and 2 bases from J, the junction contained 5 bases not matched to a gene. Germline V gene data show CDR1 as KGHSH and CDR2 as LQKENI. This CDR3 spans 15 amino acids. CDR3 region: CASSPVGTGTYEQYF. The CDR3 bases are TGTGCCAGCTCACCAGTGGGGACAGGAACCTACGAGCAGTACTTC.

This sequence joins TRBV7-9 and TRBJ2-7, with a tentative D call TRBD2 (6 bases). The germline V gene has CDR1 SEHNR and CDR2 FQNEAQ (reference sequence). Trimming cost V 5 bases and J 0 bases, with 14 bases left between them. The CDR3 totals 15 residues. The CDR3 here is CASSPGGSGSYEQYF. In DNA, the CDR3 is TGTGCCAGCAGCCCCGGGGGTAGCGGCTCCTACGAGCAGTACTTC.

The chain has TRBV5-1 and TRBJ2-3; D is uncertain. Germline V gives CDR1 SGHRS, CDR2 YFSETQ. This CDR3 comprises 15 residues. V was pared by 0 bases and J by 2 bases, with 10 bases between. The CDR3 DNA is TGCGCCAGCAGCTTGGCGCCGGGTTCCACAGATACGCAGTATTTT. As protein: CASSLAPGSTDTQYF.

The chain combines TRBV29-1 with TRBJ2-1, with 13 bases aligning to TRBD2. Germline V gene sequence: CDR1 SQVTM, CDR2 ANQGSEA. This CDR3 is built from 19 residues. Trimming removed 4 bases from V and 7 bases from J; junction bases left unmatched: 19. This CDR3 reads CSVVPLPLAGGLESNEQFF. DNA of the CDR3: TGCAGCGTTGTCCCGTTACCACTAGCGGGAGGGCTCGAATCAAATGAGCAGTTCTTC.

CDR3 region: CASNERAGSKAQYF. CDR3 nucleotides: TGTGCCAGCAACGAGAGGGCCGGTTCCAAGGCCCAGTACTTC. V gene TRBV28 combines with J gene TRBJ2-5, with a weak D call TRBD2 (5 bases). Germline V CDR1 and CDR2: MDHEN, SYDVKM. This CDR3 is 14 amino acids long. V lost 7 bases, J lost 9 bases, and 21 bases lay in between.

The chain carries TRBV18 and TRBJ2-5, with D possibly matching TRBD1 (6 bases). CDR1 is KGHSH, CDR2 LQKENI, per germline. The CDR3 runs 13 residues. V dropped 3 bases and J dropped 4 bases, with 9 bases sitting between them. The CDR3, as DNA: TGTGCCAGCTCACCGGCAGGGGCAGAGACCCAGTACTTC. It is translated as CASSPAGAETQYF.

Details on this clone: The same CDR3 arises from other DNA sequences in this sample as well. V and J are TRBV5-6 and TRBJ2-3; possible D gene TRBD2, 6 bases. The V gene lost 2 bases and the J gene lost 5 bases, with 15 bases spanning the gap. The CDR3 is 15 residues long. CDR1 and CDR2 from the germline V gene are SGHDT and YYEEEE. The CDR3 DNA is TGTGCCAGCAGCTTCGATTACGGGAGTATAGATACGCAGTATTTT. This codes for CASSFDYGSIDTQYF.

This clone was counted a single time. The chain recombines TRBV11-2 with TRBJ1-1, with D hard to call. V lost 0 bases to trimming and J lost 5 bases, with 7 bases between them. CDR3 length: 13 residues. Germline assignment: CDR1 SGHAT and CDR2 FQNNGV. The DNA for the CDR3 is TGTGCCAGCAGCTTAGACACCGGTACTGAAGCTTTCTTT. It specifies CASSLDTGTEAFF.

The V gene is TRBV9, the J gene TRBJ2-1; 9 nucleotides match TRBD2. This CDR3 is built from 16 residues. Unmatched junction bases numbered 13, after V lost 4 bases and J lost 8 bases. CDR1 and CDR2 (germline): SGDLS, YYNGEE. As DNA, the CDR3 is TGTGCCAGCAGCTCCCCCGCGGCGGGAGGGGCGTATGAGCAGTTCTTC. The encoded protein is CASSSPAAGGAYEQFF.

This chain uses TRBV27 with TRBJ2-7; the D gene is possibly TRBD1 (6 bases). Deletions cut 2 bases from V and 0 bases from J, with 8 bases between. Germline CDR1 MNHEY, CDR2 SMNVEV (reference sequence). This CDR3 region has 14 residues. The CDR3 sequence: CASSLTGSSYEQYF. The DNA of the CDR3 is TGTGCCAGCAGTTTAACAGGGAGCTCCTACGAGCAGTACTTC.